This is a list of T cell receptor beta chains from one sample in a study of identical twins. Each CDR3 protein gets one entry after TCRdb re-called the 5' RACE reads with MiXCR. The repertoire has about 890,000 distinct CDR3 sequences, 9% to 15% of them found once; the top ten carry roughly 1.6%. These data were likewise used in another study, on yellow fever vaccine responses in identical twins.

The material sequenced was PBMCs. These receptors all come from a woman aged 18 to 35 in good health. Both conserved end residues are part of each CDR3. D genes are given only for firm matches. Part of the rows lack a size; the others show once, few, many or a class for expanded clones.

V gene	clone size	J gene	D gene	CDR3 protein	CDR3 DNA
TRBV6-2/TRBV6-3	many	TRBJ1-6	NA	CASSKTENSPLHF	TGTGCCAGCAGTAAAACAGAGAATTCACCCCTCCACTTT
TRBV9	NA	TRBJ2-2	NA	CASSVGVRKNTGELFF	TGTGCCAGCAGCGTAGGTGTCAGAAAGAACACCGGGGAGCTGTTTTTT
TRBV7-2	NA	TRBJ2-2	TRBD1	CASSLRPIPGQGTTGELFF	TGTGCCAGCAGCTTACGCCCCATCCCAGGACAGGGCACCACCGGGGAGCTGTTTTTT
TRBV24-1	NA	TRBJ1-2	NA	CATSDLGTDYGYTF	TGTGCCACCAGTGATTTGGGGACTGATTATGGCTACACCTTC
TRBV27	many	TRBJ1-2	TRBD1	CASSSGTGVWGYTF	TGTGCCAGCAGTTCAGGGACAGGAGTTTGGGGCTACACCTTC
TRBV5-1	many	TRBJ2-1	NA	CASSLGAASYNEQFF	TGCGCCAGCAGCTTGGGTGCAGCTTCCTACAATGAGCAGTTCTTC
TRBV16	few	TRBJ2-7	NA	CASSQHISYEQYF	TGTGCCAGCAGCCAACACATCTCCTACGAGCAGTACTTC
TRBV3-1	few	TRBJ2-6	NA	CASLLAAGANVLTF	TGTGCCAGCTTATTGGCGGCTGGGGCCAACGTCCTGACTTTC
TRBV3-1	NA	TRBJ2-5	NA	CASSQESAETQYF	TGTGCCAGCAGCCAAGAATCGGCGGAGACCCAGTACTTC
TRBV18	NA	TRBJ1-1	TRBD1	CASSPMGQANTEAFF	TGTGCCAGCTCACCAATGGGACAGGCGAACACTGAAGCTTTCTTT
TRBV24-1	NA	TRBJ2-1	TRBD2	CGAFDSTTGGIAGGPRGNEQFF	TGTGGGGCCTTTGATTCGACGACGGGGGGGATAGCGGGAGGGCCCCGTGGAAATGAGCAGTTCTTC
TRBV12-3/TRBV12-4	few	TRBJ2-3	NA	CASSPDRYTQYF	TGTGCCAGCAGCCCTGACAGGTATACGCAGTATTTT
TRBV10-2	few	TRBJ2-3	NA	CASISGLMGTDTQYF	TGCGCCAGTATTAGCGGACTAATGGGCACAGATACGCAGTATTTT
TRBV19	NA	TRBJ1-1	NA	CASSSNRVDNTEAFF	TGTGCCAGTAGTTCCAACAGGGTGGATAACACTGAAGCTTTCTTT
TRBV18	NA	TRBJ1-6	NA	CASSGTASGSPLHF	TGTGCCAGCTCAGGGACGGCCTCGGGATCACCCCTCCACTTT
TRBV7-8	NA	TRBJ2-7	TRBD2	CASTLAGASYEQYF	TGTGCCAGCACGCTAGCGGGAGCCTCCTACGAGCAGTACTTC
TRBV7-3	few	TRBJ2-2	NA	CASSPSVGGELFF	TGTGCCAGCAGCCCCTCGGTTGGCGGGGAGCTGTTTTTT
TRBV6-5	few	TRBJ1-6	TRBD1	CASSSDRGIHSPLHF	TGTGCCAGCAGTTCCGACAGGGGGATCCATTCACCCCTCCACTTT
TRBV5-1	many	TRBJ2-1	NA	CASSLNPENEQFF	TGCGCCAGCAGCTTGAATCCGGAGAATGAGCAGTTCTTC
TRBV6-1	many	TRBJ2-5	TRBD2	CATRTSGRRLGETQYF	TGTGCCACCCGGACTAGCGGGAGAAGGCTGGGAGAGACCCAGTACTTC
TRBV18	NA	TRBJ2-7	NA	CASSQYSYEQYF	TGTGCCAGCTCACAATACAGCTACGAGCAGTACTTC
TRBV27	NA	TRBJ2-3	TRBD2	CASSRRGTTLFSTDTQYF	TGTGCCAGCAGCCGACGAGGGACTACGCTATTTAGCACAGATACGCAGTATTTT
TRBV10-3	NA	TRBJ2-2	TRBD2	CAITTGGRAVTGELFF	TGTGCCATCACCACAGGCGGGAGGGCCGTGACCGGGGAGCTGTTTTTT
TRBV5-1	NA	TRBJ1-2	TRBD1	CASRNFRTGTDYGHTF	TGCGCCAGCAGAAACTTCAGGACAGGGACAGACTATGGCCACACCTTC
TRBV15	few	TRBJ1-4	TRBD1	CATSSDRGSGEKLFF	TGTGCCACCAGCAGCGACAGGGGGAGCGGTGAAAAACTGTTTTTT
TRBV7-3	few	TRBJ2-1	NA	CASSSARLVSYNEQFF	TGTGCCAGCAGCTCGGCCCGTCTAGTTTCCTACAATGAGCAGTTCTTC
TRBV20-1	few	TRBJ2-3	NA	CSAPGWGTDTQYF	TGCAGTGCACCAGGGTGGGGCACAGATACGCAGTATTTT
TRBV19	few	TRBJ2-7	NA	CASSAGQNPYEQYF	TGTGCCAGTAGCGCGGGACAGAACCCCTACGAGCAGTACTTC
TRBV12-3/TRBV12-4	NA	TRBJ2-1	TRBD1	CASSYTGTGNEQFF	TGTGCCAGCAGCTACACCGGGACAGGGAATGAGCAGTTCTTC
TRBV27	many	TRBJ1-6	TRBD1	CASRTGSYSPLHF	TGTGCCAGCAGGACAGGGTCTTATTCACCCCTCCACTTT
TRBV24-1	NA	TRBJ2-1	NA	CATSDPTSPSYNEQFF	TGTGCCACCAGTGACCCAACTAGCCCCTCCTACAATGAGCAGTTCTTC
TRBV12-3/TRBV12-4	few	TRBJ1-1	NA	CASSTFGGQNTEAFF	TGTGCCAGCAGTACGTTCGGGGGGCAGAACACTGAAGCTTTCTTT
TRBV12-3/TRBV12-4	NA	TRBJ2-7	NA	CASSLAVDIYEQYF	TGTGCCAGCAGTTTAGCGGTCGACATCTACGAGCAGTACTTC
TRBV5-5	many	TRBJ2-7	NA	CASSLTGISYEQYF	TGTGCCAGCAGCTTGACAGGGATCTCCTACGAGCAGTACTTC
TRBV12-3/TRBV12-4	NA	TRBJ2-5	NA	CASSFGGGAKPTQYF	TGTGCCAGCAGTTTTGGGGGGGGCGCCAAGCCGACCCAGTACTTC
TRBV10-3	few	TRBJ2-1	TRBD1	CAISETSGQVYNEQFF	TGTGCCATCAGTGAGACCTCGGGACAGGTGTACAATGAGCAGTTCTTC
TRBV9	many	TRBJ1-2	NA	CASSVAPNYGYTF	TGTGCCAGCAGCGTAGCCCCGAACTATGGCTACACCTTC
TRBV4-1	NA	TRBJ1-2	NA	CASSHGPTYGYTF	TGCGCCAGCAGCCACGGACCGACGTATGGCTACACCTTC
TRBV5-1	NA	TRBJ2-3	TRBD2	CASSGTGTSSLTGTQYF	TGCGCCAGCAGCGGGACCGGGACTAGTTCCCTGACAGGTACGCAGTATTTT
TRBV6-6	NA	TRBJ2-1	TRBD2	CASRPKREGAYNEQFF	TGTGCCAGCAGACCAAAGCGGGAGGGGGCCTACAATGAGCAGTTCTTC